The T cell receptor beta chain described here comes from a study of response to subunit inactivated influenza vaccine. TCRdb processed the RT-PCR reads anew with MiXCR; each CDR3 protein has one entry. The sample consists of 500,000 to 600,000 distinct CDR3 sequences, 16% of them appearing once. This CDR3 comprises 16 residues. Germline lookup yields CDR1 SGHRS and CDR2 YFSETQ. J was trimmed by 0 bases and V by 4 bases; bases with no gene match: 7. J is TRBJ2-1 and V is TRBV5-1; 7 bases are a match to TRBD2. Here the sequenced sample was CD4+ T cells sorted from PBMCs, taken less than 30 months after vaccination. The origin of this receptor is a man in his fifties or sixties who received an inactivated influenza vaccine. The CDR3 DNA sequence: TGCGCCAGCAGCAGAACTAGCGTGAGCTCCTACAATGAGCAGTTCTTC. Protein product: CASSRTSVSSYNEQFF.